The 22 T cell receptor beta chains in this list originate from one sample, sequenced in a study of post-analysis software for immune sequencing data. Built from TCR beta cDNA, the libraries had unique molecular identifiers in them. MiXCR was run by TCRdb on the PCR reads, yielding one entry per CDR3 protein. The data contain approximately 360,000 distinct CDR3 sequences, less than 35% of them seen just once; the ten biggest clones take up 13%. Overall study findings and caveats: Controls had lower frequencies than patients of four or five TRBV segments, which included TRBV5-6, TRBV5-1 and TRBV20-1.

Antigen specificity for these receptors is unknown. The sequenced material came from blood. The receptors come from a girl aged 5-17 years with multiple sclerosis.

The genes are TRBV11-2 and TRBJ1-2; 10 bases fit TRBD1. With 5 bases clipped from V and 6 bases from J, the junction kept 12 bases outside the gene matches. The CDR3 is 16 residues long. Germline CDR1 reads SGHAT; CDR2 reads FQNNGV. CDR3 nucleotide sequence: TGTGCCAGCAGCAAGAGGACAGGGGGGAATTCGCATGGCTACACCTTC. It translates to CASSKRTGGNSHGYTF.

The CDR3 DNA reads as TGCGCCAGCAGCTCAGCCCCAGGAGGTGAAAAACTGTTTTTT. It codes for CASSSAPGGEKLFF. V is TRBV5-1 and J is TRBJ1-4; D gene uncertain. This CDR3 region has 14 residues. CDR1 and CDR2 from the germline V gene are SGHRS and YFSETQ. V lost 3 bases and J lost 7, with 13 bases in between. Full variable domain (rest looked up from reference TRBV5-1 and TRBJ1-4): KAGVTQTPRYLIKTRGQQVTLSCSPISGHRSVSWYQQTPGQGLQFLFEYFSETQRNKGNFPGRFSGRQFSNSRSEMNVSTLELGDSALYLCASSSAPGGEKLFFGSGTQLSVL.

The gene calls are TRBV6-5 and TRBJ2-7, with a possible D match to TRBD1 (6 bases). CDR3 length: 14 amino acids. Germline values: CDR1 MNHEY, CDR2 SVGAGI. The germline V and J ends were trimmed by 4 bases and 0 bases, with 10 bases remaining between them. The CDR3, as DNA: TGTGCCAGCAGTTTACCGGGACACTCCTACGAGCAGTACTTC. Translation: CASSLPGHSYEQYF.

This clonotype was seen a few times. DNA for the CDR3: TGTGCCAGCAGCTCCCTGGGGGGTACGTACAATGAGCAGTTCTTC. It yields the protein CASSSLGGTYNEQFF. This chain joins TRBV9 and TRBJ2-1, with a weak D call TRBD2 (6 bases). V was trimmed by 4 bases and J by 4 bases, leaving 15 bases between them. This CDR3 is 15 amino acids long. CDR1 and CDR2 (germline): SGDLS, YYNGEE.

The chain links TRBV3-1 to TRBJ2-7; tentatively, D is TRBD2 (6 bases). The length of the CDR3 is 14 residues. V shed 5 bases and J shed 1 base, with 12 bases lying between them. CDR1 is LGHDT and CDR2 is YNNKEL in the germline V gene (reference sequence). CDR3 in DNA: TGTGCCAGCAGCTCGGGACTTATATCCTACGAGCAGTACTTC. Its translation is CASSSGLISYEQYF.

This clonotype was counted between two and nine times. The chain recombines TRBV12-3 or TRBV12-4 with TRBJ2-7; a weak D match, TRBD1 (5 bases). With the DNA end fitting TRBJ2-5 better, the J assignment may be wrong. CDR3 length: 13 residues. CDR3 sequence: CASSFGHWETQYF. CDR3 bases: TGTGCCAGCAGTTTTGGACACTGGGAGACCCAGTACTTC.

This clonotype was counted between two and nine times. V usage is TRBV29-1 and J usage is TRBJ2-5, with D tentatively TRBD1 or TRBD2 (5 bases each). The DNA end lines up better with TRBJ2-7; the J call may be wrong. The CDR3 has 16 amino acids. Germline lookup yields CDR1 SQVTM and CDR2 ANQGSEA. The CDR3 bases are TGCAGCGTTGAAGATCCGGTGAGGGGCAGTGGGTCCGAGCAGTACTTC. Translation: CSVEDPVRGSGSEQYF.

The CDR3 region has the DNA TGTGCCAGCAGCCAAGATAAGTCCTACAATGAGCAGTTCTTC. Translating gives CASSQDKSYNEQFF. The chain has TRBV4-2 and TRBJ2-1; D is undetermined. This CDR3 is 14 amino acids long. The V gene lost 0 bases and the J gene lost 1 base, with 4 bases spanning the gap. The V gene's germline CDR1 is LGHNA and CDR2 YNFKEQ.

This chain links TRBV5-1 with TRBJ1-1; D is possibly TRBD1 (5 bases). Germline V lookup: CDR1 SGHRS, CDR2 YFSETQ. The V end lost 4 bases, the J end lost 4 bases, and 14 bases lay between the germline ends. The CDR3 has 14 residues. The CDR3 DNA is TGCGCCAGCAGCGATCAGGGAGGAGGCACTGAAGCTTTCTTT. Encoded protein: CASSDQGGGTEAFF.

This chain links TRBV27 with TRBJ2-2, with D possibly being TRBD2 (6 bases). The V gene lost 0 bases and the J gene lost 8 bases, with 7 bases spanning the gap. The length of the CDR3 is 13 residues. The germline V gene has CDR1 MNHEY and CDR2 SMNVEV (reference sequence). The CDR3 nucleotides read TGTGCCAGCAGTTTATCCCGGGGGGGGGAGCTGTTTTTT. Its translation is CASSLSRGGELFF.

Ten or more counts support this clonotype. The chain carries TRBV7-6 and TRBJ1-2; possible D gene TRBD1, 6 bases. Per the germline V gene, CDR1 is SGHVS and CDR2 is FNYEAQ. This CDR3 region has 13 residues. With 4 bases removed from V and 8 bases from J, the gap between germline ends came to 14 bases. The CDR3 bases are TGTGCCAGCAGCTATACAGGGTATAACGGCTACACCTTC. Residues: CASSYTGYNGYTF.

The chain uses TRBV20-1 and TRBJ2-4; tentative D call: TRBD2 (5 bases). The DNA end is more similar to TRBJ2-7, so the J call may be wrong. Germline CDR1 and CDR2: DFQATT and SNEGSKA (reference sequence). The CDR3 spans 11 residues. The CDR3 DNA sequence: TGCAGTGCTAGAGCTAGCCTCGAGCAGTACTTC. This codes for CSARASLEQYF.

The rearrangement uses TRBV11-2 and TRBJ2-1; 11 bases align to TRBD1. The length of the CDR3 is 16 residues. Trimming cost V 1 base and J 8 bases; bases outside gene matches: 7. The germline V gene encodes CDR1 SGHAT and CDR2 FQNNGV. The CDR3: CASSLVPGQGGHEQFF. The CDR3, as DNA: TGTGCCAGCAGCTTAGTCCCGGGACAGGGGGGCCATGAGCAGTTCTTC.

The V gene is TRBV6-6, the J gene TRBJ1-5; D not certain. Trimming cost V 6 bases and J 2 bases, with 11 bases left between them. This CDR3 comprises 14 residues. CDR1 and CDR2 from the germline V gene are MNHNY and SVGAGI (reference sequence). The CDR3 nucleotides read TGTGCCAGCAGAGAGCGAGGAGGCAATCAGCCCCAGCATTTT. Translation gives CASRERGGNQPQHF.

A few counts support this clonotype. This chain connects TRBV7-3 to TRBJ2-1, with D unresolved. The CDR3 consists of 15 residues. Germline V gives CDR1 SGHTA, CDR2 FQGTGA. Trimming stripped 5 bases from V and 4 bases from J, with 15 bases between. Here the CDR3 reads CASSLSAIRYNEQFF. For the CDR3, the DNA is TGTGCCAGCAGCCTATCCGCCATTAGGTACAATGAGCAGTTCTTC.

This chain joins TRBV9 and TRBJ1-1, with D perhaps matching TRBD1 (6 bases). V was clipped by 0 bases and J by 4 bases, with 16 bases between them. Per the germline V gene, CDR1 is SGDLS and CDR2 is YYNGEE. CDR3 length: 16 amino acids. Here the CDR3 reads CASSVDRDRGATEAFF. In nucleotides, the CDR3 is TGTGCCAGCAGCGTAGACAGGGATCGAGGGGCCACTGAAGCTTTCTTT.

In this sample, this clonotype turned up many times. This chain joins TRBV10-3 and TRBJ2-3; 9 bases align to TRBD2. This CDR3 region has 16 residues. Germline-derived CDR1 and CDR2 are ENHRY and SYGVKD. V dropped 0 bases and J dropped 5; count of bases not matched to a gene: 6. CDR3 region: CAISESGGGAGDTQYF. The CDR3 DNA reads as TGTGCCATCAGTGAGTCAGGCGGGGGGGCCGGAGATACGCAGTATTTT.

This clonotype has more than one count but fewer than ten. This chain joins TRBV12-3 or TRBV12-4 and TRBJ2-1, with TRBD1 matching over 9 bases. The CDR3 is 13 residues long. With V trimmed by 4 bases and J by 10 bases, 5 bases remained unmatched. The DNA for the CDR3 is TGTGCCAGCAGTTCGGGACAGGGCAGGGAGCAGTTCTTC. It encodes CASSSGQGREQFF.

The V call is TRBV28, the J call TRBJ1-5; D is unclear. Trimming removed 11 bases from V and 7 bases from J, with 9 bases in between. Germline assignment: CDR1 MDHEN and CDR2 SYDVKM. This CDR3 comprises 10 residues. The CDR3 nucleotides are TGTGCCTACGCAAGGCAGCCCCAGCATTTT. Translation gives CAYARQPQHF.

A word on this clonotype: At one of its ends the junction is not consistent with the germline gene, which may arise from a read error. The V gene is TRBV20-1, the J gene TRBJ2-7; D might be TRBD1 (6 bases). The CDR3 loop spans 12 amino acids. Germline V gene data show CDR1 as DFQATT and CDR2 as SNEGSKA (reference sequence). The CDR3 DNA reads as TGCAGTGCGAGAGCCGGTGGGACAGAGCAGTACTTC. As protein: CSARAGGTEQYF.

This chain joins TRBV7-3 and TRBJ1-1; weak D call: TRBD1 (5 bases). The CDR3 has 14 amino acids. CDR1 SGHTA and CDR2 FQGTGA come from the germline V gene. The V end lost 0 bases, the J end lost 5 bases, and 10 bases lay between the germline ends. The CDR3 coding sequence is TGTGCCAGCAGCTTAACGGGACCTGAGACTGAAGCTTTCTTT. It encodes CASSLTGPETEAFF. Variable domain in full (rest from reference TRBV7-3 and TRBJ1-1): GAGVSQTPSNKVTEKGKYVELRCDPISGHTALYWYRQSLGQGPEFLIYFQGTGAADDSGLPNDRFFAVRPEGSVSTLKIQRTERGDSAVYLCASSLTGPETEAFFGQGTRLTVV.

The chain couples TRBV2 to TRBJ1-4; 11 bases line up with TRBD1. The CDR3 has 16 residues. Germline V gives CDR1 SNHLY, CDR2 FYNNEI. The V gene end was trimmed by 6 bases and the J gene end by 7 bases; junction bases not matched to a gene: 10. The CDR3 is CASSPGQGAVGEKLFF. The CDR3 coding sequence is TGTGCCAGCAGCCCAGGACAGGGGGCAGTTGGTGAAAAACTGTTTTTT.